The subject of this entry is one TCR beta chain. Its antigen specificity is not known. No clone much larger than this one lies a single base away; base qualities are absent. Taken from cysteine to phenylalanine, the CDR3 has 11 residues. CDR3 DNA is the only sequence kept; it has 33 bases, read in frame from the first base. The germline V gene (reference sequence) gives CDR1 as SGHNT and CDR2 as YYREEE. V is reduced by 4 bases and J by 9 bases, leaving a spacing of 8 bases between them. This entry comes from a study of CD8+ T cells in alopecia areata (dated by TCRdb to the late 2010s). A note on the overall study: Treated patients were enrolled in an open-label pilot trial of oral tofacitinib, 5 to 10 mg twice daily, for moderate-to-severe alopecia areata. Tofacitinib was given for 6 to 18 months, followed by 6 months of follow-up off drug to assess delayed response and recurrence. For the treated patients, the SALT score, which quantifies what percentage of scalp surface area is affected, served as the measure of disease severity. The study used high-throughput TCRbeta sequencing to examine T cell clonal expansion in alopecia areata, in both the C3H/HeJ mouse model and human patients. Human TCRbeta sequencing covered scalp tissue and sorted CD4+ and CD8+ peripheral blood T cells from patchy and totalis/universalis alopecia areata patients and healthy controls. Biopsies were taken from tofacitinib-treated patients at baseline and at 4 and 24 weeks of treatment, and a later scalp biopsy was taken in several of the tofacitinib-treated patients. Scalp clonality was compared across normal scalp (n=4), patchy alopecia areata scalp (n=8), and alopecia totalis/universalis scalp (n=8). RNA came from the PAXgene miRNA kit for fixed scalp, the miRNeasy kit for PBMCs, and the RNeasy kit for mouse skin. TCRbeta CDR3 regions were amplified by immunoSEQ multiplex PCR with 35 Vbeta forward and 13 Jbeta reverse primers. Results the study describes overall, beyond this receptor: Shared TCR sequences between patients were less evident than in mice, which may be partly attributable to HLA diversity in the patient population. Compared with normal scalp, lesional scalp, particularly in alopecia totalis/universalis, had higher clonality and more expanded CD8+ clones, which suggests antigenic drive. During tofacitinib treatment, many expanded lesional clones remained in scalp and blood, and this persistence may partly explain relapse after treatment is stopped. With tofacitinib, both scalp clonality and the number of expanded CD8+ clones among the top 100 scalp clones went down significantly. Because the treated cohort was small and had only one nonresponder, larger studies are needed to examine links between baseline CD8+ expansion and response. Unlike mouse skin, which is dominated by gammadelta T cells, normal human skin has resident alphabeta T cells that are also sequenced, and this complicates analysis of the scalp TCR repertoire.

This sample's treatment or condition label indicates: oral pan-JAK inhibitor, 5-10 mg twice daily. From alopecia areata patients, peripheral blood was collected along with lesional scalp punch biopsies. PBMCs were isolated by density centrifugation and stained for CD3, CD4 and CD8, and CD4+ and CD8+ T cells were sorted on a FACSAria. Receptors were amplified or captured by the immunoSEQ multiplex PCR assay. To provide template for TCR sequencing, every sample had RNA extracted and reverse transcribed into cDNA. First-strand cDNA was synthesized using SuperScript III with a 2:1 mix of oligo-dT and random hexamers. A synthetic immune receptor repertoire was used to measure amplification bias, and any remaining bias was corrected computationally. From the authors' description of their analysis: Raw reads were preprocessed to remove errors, and CDR3 was defined by IMGT conventions from the conserved cysteine to phenylalanine. Clonality was computed as 1 minus the Shannon entropy, with the entropy normalized by log2 of the number of productive unique TCRs. Scalp TCRbeta sequences were cross-referenced with sorted blood CD4 and CD8 repertoires so that the CD4 or CD8 identity of scalp clones could be inferred. Imported from immuneACCESS, the table was reduced by TCRdb to in-frame sequences with V and J called. These copies leave out some clones; in studies compared against another copy, an unresolved V gene accounts for under half, and the cause of the remainder is not known. That table supplies the V and J calls and clone size; D and trimming were determined from the DNA. The sample includes about 180,000 clones, with 40% to 65% observed a single time. The top ten clonotypes cover over 9% of the sample.

This clonotype was obtained from a human donor with alopecia areata. The rearranged segments are TRBV5-4 and TRBJ1-5, with an unclear D gene assignment. The material sequenced was CD8+ T cells sorted from blood, taken between weeks 51 and 54, from a patient treated with tofacitinib. DNA sequence: TGTGCCAGCAGCCTTGGGTGGCCCCAGCATTTT. Its protein reads: CASSLGWPQHF.